This passage covers 27 T cell receptor beta chains from one sample sequenced in a study of OX40 agonist ivuxolimab in advanced cancers. TCRdb keeps only in-frame clones here, not all; method: immunoSEQ multiplex PCR. The sample records over 80,000 clones, about 90% being singletons. The sample here was CD4+ or CD8+ T cells sorted from blood, taken in a trial of the OX40 agonist ivuxolimab. Receptor source: an adult with an advanced solid tumor such as melanoma, head and neck, liver or kidney cancer.

V is TRBV9 and J is TRBJ2-1, with D hard to call. The CDR3 is 15 residues long. Germline CDR1 reads SGDLS; CDR2 reads YYNGEE. Trimming cost V 0 bases and J 8 bases, with 15 bases left between them. In DNA form, the CDR3 reads TGTGCCAGCAGCGTAGAAACGCGACTTGACGATGAGCAGTTCTTC. Residues: CASSVETRLDDEQFF.

This clone occurred once. The CDR3 sequence: CASSEDRGTDTQYF. The CDR3 coding sequence is TGTGCCAGCAGTGAAGACAGGGGCACAGATACGCAGTATTTT. The genes are TRBV2 and TRBJ2-3; D possibly corresponds to TRBD1 (6 bases). There are 14 residues in the CDR3. Germline CDR1 and CDR2: SNHLY and FYNNEI. V lost 1 base, J lost 1 base, and 6 bases lay in between.

The gene calls are TRBV7-3 and TRBJ2-5; D not certain. The J call is in doubt because the DNA end fits TRBJ2-7 better. The V gene's germline CDR1 is SGHTA and CDR2 FQGTGA. The CDR3 is made up of 12 amino acids. In nucleotides, the CDR3 is TGTGCCAGCAGCTCCCGGCCCTACGAGCAGTACTTC. Protein: CASSSRPYEQYF.

V and J are TRBV19 and TRBJ2-2; 8 bases line up with TRBD1. Germline assignment: CDR1 LNHDA and CDR2 SQIVND (reference sequence). J gave up 9 bases and V 1 base, and 1 base lay outside the gene matches. This CDR3 has 13 amino acids. The CDR3, as DNA: TGTGCCAGTAGTATAGGGACAGGGTGGGAGCTGTTTTTT. It is translated as CASSIGTGWELFF.

This sequence joins TRBV5-1 and TRBJ2-3, with TRBD2 identical over 11 bases. The V gene's germline CDR1 is SGHRS and CDR2 YFSETQ. V was pared by 2 bases and J by 5 bases, with 1 base of the junction left unmatched. This CDR3 is 14 amino acids long. The CDR3 bases are TGCGCCAGCAGCTTCGGACTAGCGGGAGATACGCAGTATTTT. It codes for CASSFGLAGDTQYF.

This chain uses TRBV4-1 with TRBJ1-2; D ambiguous. This CDR3 is 15 amino acids long. Germline V CDR1 and CDR2: MGHRA, YSYEKL. V lost 0 bases and J 1 base, leaving 9 bases between the germline ends. The CDR3 loop is CASSQEGRLNYGYTF. For the CDR3, the DNA is TGCGCCAGCAGCCAAGAGGGCCGGCTTAACTATGGCTACACCTTC.

The V gene is TRBV2, the J gene TRBJ2-7, with TRBD2 identical over 8 bases. The CDR3 sequence is 13 residues long. Trimming removed 7 bases from V and 3 bases from J; junction bases left unmatched: 5. Germline V gene sequence: CDR1 SNHLY, CDR2 FYNNEI. The chain's CDR3 is CASMAGGDYEQYF. For the CDR3, the DNA is TGTGCCAGCATGGCGGGAGGAGACTACGAGCAGTACTTC.

V is TRBV7-9 and J is TRBJ1-1; possibly TRBD1 for D (6 bases). Between the trimmed V and J ends, which lost 5 bases and 10 bases, there was a span of 14 bases. CDR1 and CDR2 from the germline V gene are SEHNR and FQNEAQ (reference sequence). This CDR3 region has 12 residues. The chain's CDR3 is CASSIQGKGAFF. As DNA, the CDR3 is TGTGCCAGCAGCATACAGGGAAAGGGAGCTTTCTTT.

The V call is TRBV29-1, the J call TRBJ2-5, with D perhaps matching TRBD2 (5 bases). The V and J ends lost 4 bases and 7 bases respectively, with 16 bases between them. Germline CDR1 and CDR2: SQVTM and ANQGSEA. The CDR3 is 13 amino acids. The CDR3 here is CSVAPAGGGTQYF. CDR3 bases: TGCAGCGTTGCCCCGGCGGGTGGCGGGACCCAGTACTTC. Combining the CDR3 with reference TRBV29-1 and TRBJ2-5 gives the whole variable domain SAVISQKPSRDICQRGTSLTIQCQVDSQVTMMFWYRQQPGQSLTLIATANQGSEATYESGFVIDKFPISRPNLTFSTLTVSNMSPEDSSIYLCSVAPAGGGTQYFGPGTRLLVL.

The V gene is TRBV15, the J gene TRBJ1-4, with no clear D. The CDR3 covers 12 residues. Per the germline V gene, CDR1 is LNHNV and CDR2 is YYDKDF (reference sequence). The V and J ends lost 1 base and 8 bases respectively, with 5 bases between them. The CDR3 here is CATSRAQEKLFF. As DNA, the CDR3 is TGTGCCACCAGCAGAGCTCAGGAAAAACTGTTTTTT.

This clone has only one observation. The chain combines TRBV6-1 with TRBJ1-1; D call uncertain. CDR1 is MNHNS, CDR2 SASEGT, per germline. This CDR3 has 12 amino acids. Trimming removed 2 bases at V and 5 bases at J, with 6 bases between. The CDR3 protein is CASSEWETEAFF. CDR3 DNA sequence: TGTGCCAGCAGTGAATGGGAGACTGAAGCTTTCTTT.

In nucleotides, the CDR3 is TGTGCCTGGAGTAAGAGACAGGGGCAATCCCTCGAGCAGTACGTC. Translated: CAWSKRQGQSLEQYV. The V and J genes are TRBV30 and TRBJ2-7; 8 bases match TRBD1. The V gene's germline CDR1 is GTSNPN and CDR2 SVGIG (reference sequence). J gave up 6 bases and V 2 bases, and 12 bases lay outside the gene matches. The CDR3 spans 15 residues.

The V and J genes are TRBV5-3 and TRBJ2-1; 10 bases are shared with TRBD2. TRBV5-3 is annotated as an ORF whose role is uncertain. Germline trimming cut 4 bases from V and 5 bases from J; bases unmatched to any gene: 6. The CDR3 sequence is 15 residues long. The CDR3 sequence is CARSGGTSDHNEQFF. The CDR3 DNA sequence: TGTGCCAGAAGCGGCGGGACTAGCGACCACAATGAGCAGTTCTTC.

This chain uses TRBV5-1 with TRBJ2-3; 8 nucleotides align to TRBD1. The V and J ends lost 0 bases and 5 bases, in that order; junction bases with no gene match: 8. The CDR3 runs 16 residues. Germline CDR1 is SGHRS and CDR2 is YFSETQ. DNA for the CDR3: TGCGCCAGCAGCTTGGCAGGGGGCGTCTTTAGAGATACGCAGTATTTT. Protein product: CASSLAGGVFRDTQYF.

The CDR3 loop is CASSLTGGASGRRETQYF. CDR3 nucleotides: TGTGCCAGCAGCTTGACAGGGGGGGCTAGCGGGAGGCGCGAGACCCAGTACTTC. The chain couples TRBV5-4 to TRBJ2-5; TRBD2 matches at 11 bases. There are 18 residues in the CDR3. Germline trimming cut 1 base from V and 5 bases from J; bases unmatched to any gene: 13. In germline, CDR1 is SGHNT, CDR2 YYREEE (reference sequence).

This clone was recorded only once. CDR3 sequence: CASSQIQGTGNTIYF. The CDR3 DNA is TGCGCCAGCAGCCAGATACAGGGTACAGGAAACACCATATATTTT. The V and J genes are TRBV4-1 and TRBJ1-3; tentatively, D is TRBD1 (6 bases). CDR1 is MGHRA, CDR2 YSYEKL, per germline. Trimming pared 3 bases from V and 4 bases from J, leaving 13 bases between. The CDR3 contains 15 residues.

The chain couples TRBV14 to TRBJ2-1; D may correspond to TRBD1 or TRBD2 (5 bases each). V was shortened by 2 bases and J by 7 bases, with 6 bases between the two germline ends. Looked up from germline, CDR1 is SGHDN and CDR2 is FVKESK. CDR3 length: 12 residues. The CDR3 reads CASSQWGNEQFF. The CDR3 DNA sequence: TGTGCCAGCAGCCAATGGGGGAATGAGCAGTTCTTC.

This rearrangement joins TRBV4-3 to TRBJ1-2, with D unresolved. Trimming pared 0 bases from V and 6 bases from J, leaving 5 bases between. The CDR3 contains 12 residues. CDR1 and CDR2 from the germline V gene are LGHNA and YSLEER. The CDR3 DNA reads TGCGCCAGCAGCCAAGACGGAAATGGCTACACCTTC. This sequence encodes CASSQDGNGYTF.

In its sample, this clone was seen once. This chain links TRBV4-1 with TRBJ2-7, with TRBD1 matching 10 bases. CDR3 length equals 15 residues. Germline CDR1 reads MGHRA; CDR2 reads YSYEKL. The J segment lost 6 bases and the V segment lost 0 bases, leaving 5 bases of the junction unmatched. The CDR3 spells CASSQEGQGLPEQYF. CDR3 bases: TGCGCCAGCAGCCAAGAGGGACAGGGGCTACCCGAGCAGTACTTC.

This chain connects TRBV30 to TRBJ1-1; D ambiguous. The V end lost 4 bases, the J end lost 1 base, and 10 bases lay between the germline ends. Germline loops: CDR1 GTSNPN, CDR2 SVGIG (reference sequence). CDR3 length equals 13 residues. The CDR3 DNA reads as TGTGCCTGGAAATCGTGGAGGAACACTGAAGCTTTCTTT. Protein sequence: CAWKSWRNTEAFF.

The J gene is TRBJ2-7, the V gene TRBV4-2; 10 bases are a match to TRBD2. With V trimmed by 1 base and J by 3 bases, 3 bases remained unmatched. Germline V gives CDR1 LGHNA, CDR2 YNFKEQ. The CDR3 has 15 amino acids. The CDR3 spells CASSQALAGVYEQYF. In nucleotides, the CDR3 is TGTGCCAGCAGCCAAGCGCTAGCGGGAGTCTACGAGCAGTACTTC.

V usage is TRBV9 and J usage is TRBJ2-1; 8 positions agree with TRBD1. Germline trimming cut 3 bases from V and 5 bases from J; bases unmatched to any gene: 7. The CDR3 length is 15 residues. CDR1 and CDR2 (germline): SGDLS, YYNGEE. CDR3 loop: CASSGRTGRNNEQFF. In nucleotides, the CDR3 is TGTGCCAGCAGCGGAAGGACAGGGAGAAACAATGAGCAGTTCTTC.

The chain links TRBV11-2 to TRBJ1-5, with D possibly TRBD1 on 5 matching bases. Germline V lookup: CDR1 SGHAT, CDR2 FQNNGV. This CDR3 region has 14 residues. The V end lost 4 bases, the J end lost 5 bases, and 12 bases lay between the germline ends. DNA for the CDR3: TGTGCCAGCAGCTACCGGGACCGAGATCAGCCCCAGCATTTT. It codes for CASSYRDRDQPQHF.

The V gene is TRBV10-3, the J gene TRBJ1-4, with 7 bases that match TRBD1. CDR1 is ENHRY and CDR2 is SYGVKD in the germline V gene. This CDR3 comprises 13 residues. V shed 8 bases, J shed 5 bases, and the junction held 5 bases outside the gene matches. The CDR3 loop is CAIGGQTNEKLFF. CDR3 in DNA: TGTGCCATCGGGGGACAGACGAATGAAAAACTGTTTTTT.

This chain joins TRBV27 and TRBJ2-2; no firm D call. Germline CDR1 and CDR2: MNHEY and SMNVEV (reference sequence). V lost 0 bases and J 1 base, leaving 6 bases between the germline ends. The CDR3 length is 15 residues. CDR3 sequence reads: CASSLSPGNTGELFF. DNA for the CDR3: TGTGCCAGCAGTTTATCTCCAGGGAACACCGGGGAGCTGTTTTTT.

This rearrangement joins TRBV19 to TRBJ2-3; 7 nucleotides line up with TRBD1. Germline CDR1 and CDR2: LNHDA and SQIVND (reference sequence). V dropped 6 bases and J dropped 6; count of bases not matched to a gene: 9. This CDR3 comprises 14 residues. In nucleotides, the CDR3 is TGTGCCAGTAGCCGCACCGACAGGGTCGATACGCAGTATTTT. It yields the protein CASSRTDRVDTQYF.

This chain uses TRBV27 with TRBJ2-5, with D perhaps matching TRBD2 (7 bases). TRBJ2-7 explains the end of the DNA better; the J call may be wrong. CDR3 length: 14 amino acids. Germline CDR1 and CDR2: MNHEY and SMNVEV (reference sequence). The CDR3 spells CASRGIGGRDEQYF. CDR3 sequence (DNA): TGTGCCAGCAGAGGGATAGGGGGGAGGGACGAGCAGTACTTC.